These T cell receptor beta chains were read from a single sample in a study of shared clonotypes between healthy human individuals. The method was immunoSEQ multiplex PCR; TCRdb's version includes in-frame clones alone and lacks a portion of them. The table lists hundreds of thousands of clones, 95% to 96% of them singletons, with roughly 0.1% in the top ten. The source material was naive CD8+ T cells sorted from blood. The receptors here all came from a woman in her 30s in good health. CDR3s include the opening cysteine and the closing phenylalanine or tryptophan. Fields, in order: V gene, D gene, J gene, CDR3 length, clone size, CDR3 DNA, CDR3 protein. A D gene is named only where the DNA matches it firmly. Not all rows give a size; the values are once, few, many and, for expanded clones, a class.

TRBV21-1	NA	TRBJ2-5	16	NA	TGTGCCAGCAGCAAGCCGGCTTTCAAGGGGAAAGAGACCCAGTACTTC	CASSKPAFKGKETQYF
TRBV10-1	NA	TRBJ2-4	17	once	TGCGCCAGCAACCCGGAGGGGGTAAGAGGGTCCAAAAACATTCAGTACTTC	CASNPEGVRGSKNIQYF
TRBV6-6	NA	TRBJ1-1	16	NA	TGTGCCAGCAGTCCGCGGGACTCGAGGGCGTTTCCTGAAGCTTTCTTT	CASSPRDSRAFPEAFF
TRBV14	TRBD1	TRBJ1-3	17	NA	TGTGCCAGCAGCCAGGGAACAGGGGTGGTCTACGGAAACACCATATATTTT	CASSQGTGVVYGNTIYF
TRBV9	NA	TRBJ2-1	14	NA	TGTGCCAGCAGCGAAAGGACTACCTACAATGAGCAGTTCTTC	CASSERTTYNEQFF
TRBV27	TRBD2	TRBJ2-7	18	once	TGTGCCAGTACCTCGTCCGGGACTAGCGGCGAAATAACCTACGAGCAGTACTTC	CASTSSGTSGEITYEQYF
TRBV11-2	NA	TRBJ2-7	13	NA	TGTGCCAGCAGCTTAGGGTCAGAGTACGAGCAGTACTTC	CASSLGSEYEQYF
TRBV14	NA	TRBJ2-5	11	NA	TGTGCCAGCAGCCAAGGGCCGAACCAGTACTTC	CASSQGPNQYF
TRBV27	NA	TRBJ2-1	15	NA	TGTGCCAGCAGATCGCTGCGGCGGTATTACAATGAGCAGTTCTTC	CASRSLRRYYNEQFF
TRBV7-6	NA	TRBJ1-1	15	NA	TGTGCCAGCAGCTCCGCCCTTTTGGGGAACACTGAAGCTTTCTTT	CASSSALLGNTEAFF
TRBV28	NA	TRBJ2-1	16	NA	TGTGCCAGCAGTCAACCGGTTCGGAGCTCCTACAATGAGCAGTTCTTC	CASSQPVRSSYNEQFF
TRBV6-6	NA	TRBJ2-7	15	NA	TGTGCCAGCAGTTACTCTCAGGGTGACTCCTACGAGCAGTACTTC	CASSYSQGDSYEQYF
TRBV27	NA	TRBJ1-1	14	NA	TGTGCCAGCACCACTATTGGTGGGAACACTGAAGCTTTCTTT	CASTTIGGNTEAFF
TRBV7-8	NA	TRBJ1-4	19	NA	TGTGCCAGCAGCTTAGGGTATAAGGGGGGGCAATCAACTAATGAAAAACTGTTTTTT	CASSLGYKGGQSTNEKLFF
TRBV9	NA	TRBJ1-3	12	once	TGTGCCAGCAGCGGGGCCCCGAACACCATATATTTT	CASSGAPNTIYF
TRBV2	TRBD1	TRBJ1-1	14	NA	TGTGCCAGCGGAACTGCAGGACTATCAGGGGGTGCTTTCTTT	CASGTAGLSGGAFF
TRBV6-1	TRBD2	TRBJ2-7	17	NA	TGTGCCAGCAGTGATCACCTAATAGCGGGACCCTACTACGAGCAGTACTTC	CASSDHLIAGPYYEQYF
TRBV7-9	NA	TRBJ1-5	14	NA	TGTGCCAGCACCGGGGAGGGTGACAATCAGCCCCAGCATTTT	CASTGEGDNQPQHF
TRBV28	TRBD2	TRBJ2-5	18	NA	TGTGCCAGCAGTCGCCTCACCCAGACTAGCGCGAAACAAGAGACCCAGTACTTC	CASSRLTQTSAKQETQYF
TRBV27	NA	TRBJ1-1	14	NA	TGTGCCAGCTCTCTAGGGGGAAAATTCACTGAAGCTTTCTTT	CASSLGGKFTEAFF
TRBV6-6	NA	TRBJ1-6	12	NA	TGTGCCAGCAGTTACTCCGGGGATCCCCTCCACTTT	CASSYSGDPLHF
TRBV28	NA	TRBJ2-7	13	once	TGTGCCAGCCATTTAACAGGGACCGGAGAGCAGTACTTC	CASHLTGTGEQYF
TRBV5-1	TRBD2	TRBJ2-7	15	NA	TGCGCCAGCAGCTTAGCGGGAGGGCTCTCCTACGAGCAGTACTTC	CASSLAGGLSYEQYF
TRBV6-6	NA	TRBJ2-1	16	NA	TGTGCCAGCAGTTACTCACGGGGGAGGAATAGTTATGAGCAGTTCTTC	CASSYSRGRNSYEQFF
TRBV5-5	TRBD1	TRBJ1-5	16	NA	TGTGCCAGCAGCTTGTTGGCAGGGGGCATCGATCAGCCCCAGCATTTT	CASSLLAGGIDQPQHF
TRBV23-1	TRBD1	TRBJ1-2	19	NA	TGCGCCAGCAGTCAAATCCCTCTAGTCCAGGGACAGGGGTACTATGGCTACACCTTC	CASSQIPLVQGQGYYGYTF